This T cell receptor beta chain stems from a study of glioma-infiltrating T cells. Findings of the study overall: Tissue-blood divergence was below expectation in non-neoplastic patients, above in gliomas.

The iRepertoire nested amplicon-rescue multiplex PCR amplified TCR alpha and beta CDR3s from RNA. One-step reverse transcription and amplification started from around 100-400 ng of tissue mRNA or PBMC total RNA. TCRdb ran MiXCR on the multiplex PCR reads and lists one entry per CDR3 protein. The sample has 900 to 1,400 distinct CDR3 sequences; roughly 29% are singletons. Points on this clonotype: Its antigen is not identified. This beta chain came through as a stray read in a library set up for alpha chains, and its size says little.

Germline loops: CDR1 LGHNA, CDR2 YSLEER. Trimming removed 4 bases from V and 6 bases from J; junction bases left unmatched: 4. The CDR3 is made up of 14 amino acids. This TCR derives from a human donor with low-grade glioma or glioblastoma, undergoing nonglioma brain surgery, or in good health (not recorded which). The chain combines TRBV4-3 with TRBJ2-1, with TRBD2 matching over 9 bases. The sequencing sample was made of glioma tissue, nonneoplastic brain tissue, or PBMCs (not recorded which). The CDR3 protein is CASSLKREVNEQFF. Here the CDR3 DNA reads TGCGCCAGCAGCCTTAAGCGGGAGGTCAATGAGCAGTTCTTC.